The entry below gives a single TCR beta chain sequence along with its context. Its cognate antigen is unknown. Sequencing targeted expressed TCRB transcripts, as all isolated RNA had been reverse transcribed. The method was immunoSEQ multiplex PCR; TCRdb's version includes in-frame clones alone and lacks a portion of them. The sample records some 700,000 clones, 10% to 15% being singletons. The data were taken from a study of beta chain features in type 1 diabetes. Study outcomes and limitations: Shorter TCRB CDR3s, moderately but significantly so, marked every one of the four CD4+ subsets in Type 1 diabetes patients.

Germline V gene lookup returns CDR1 SGHKS and CDR2 YYEKEE (reference sequence). Trimming removed 6 bases from V and 4 bases from J; junction bases left unmatched: 2. The CDR3 is made up of 12 amino acids. The gene calls are TRBV5-5 and TRBJ2-7, with 9 bases aligning to TRBD2. The TCR was taken from a young man with type 1 diabetes. The sequenced sample was naive CD4+ T cells from blood. The CDR3 sequence: CASTLAGYEQYF. The CDR3 region has the DNA TGTGCCAGCACCCTAGCGGGGTACGAGCAGTACTTC. The whole variable domain, remainder taken from reference TRBV5-5 and TRBJ2-7, is DAGVTQSPTHLIKTRGQQVTLRCSPISGHKSVSWYQQVLGQGPQFIFQYYEKEERGRGNFPDRFSARQFPNYSSELNVNALLLGDSALYLCASTLAGYEQYFGPGTRLTVT.